What follows is one T cell receptor beta chain and its context. This specimen belongs to a study of blood T cell repertoires in COVID-19. Across the study: Specimens from acute and convalescent COVID-19 originated in the United States, Italy and Spain. PBMCs, B-cell-depleted T cells, or T cells provided the cDNA or gDNA that made up the material.

As originally analysed: Using reference gene primer amplification, nucleated cell counts were estimated. Generated by immunoSEQ multiplex PCR, the TCRdb table keeps only in-frame clones and is missing some. Clonal size and the V and J genes are those of that table, whereas D and trimming came from the DNA. The sample contains 200,000 to 250,000 clones, around 89% of which appear only once. Enrolment of Seattle patients took place during active infection, and they were followed longitudinally. After removal of 3 bases from V and 4 bases from J, the junction contained 6 bases not matched to a gene. Germline V gene sequence: CDR1 ENHRY, CDR2 SYGVKD. This CDR3 comprises 14 residues.

The origin of this receptor is a man aged 30 to 45 with COVID-19, enrolled during active disease. This chain joins TRBV10-3 and TRBJ2-7, with TRBD1 matching 7 bases. The sequenced material came from peripheral blood. This CDR3 is CAISERQGEYEQYF. CDR3 nucleotides: TGTGCCATCAGTGAACGACAGGGCGAATACGAGCAGTACTTC.